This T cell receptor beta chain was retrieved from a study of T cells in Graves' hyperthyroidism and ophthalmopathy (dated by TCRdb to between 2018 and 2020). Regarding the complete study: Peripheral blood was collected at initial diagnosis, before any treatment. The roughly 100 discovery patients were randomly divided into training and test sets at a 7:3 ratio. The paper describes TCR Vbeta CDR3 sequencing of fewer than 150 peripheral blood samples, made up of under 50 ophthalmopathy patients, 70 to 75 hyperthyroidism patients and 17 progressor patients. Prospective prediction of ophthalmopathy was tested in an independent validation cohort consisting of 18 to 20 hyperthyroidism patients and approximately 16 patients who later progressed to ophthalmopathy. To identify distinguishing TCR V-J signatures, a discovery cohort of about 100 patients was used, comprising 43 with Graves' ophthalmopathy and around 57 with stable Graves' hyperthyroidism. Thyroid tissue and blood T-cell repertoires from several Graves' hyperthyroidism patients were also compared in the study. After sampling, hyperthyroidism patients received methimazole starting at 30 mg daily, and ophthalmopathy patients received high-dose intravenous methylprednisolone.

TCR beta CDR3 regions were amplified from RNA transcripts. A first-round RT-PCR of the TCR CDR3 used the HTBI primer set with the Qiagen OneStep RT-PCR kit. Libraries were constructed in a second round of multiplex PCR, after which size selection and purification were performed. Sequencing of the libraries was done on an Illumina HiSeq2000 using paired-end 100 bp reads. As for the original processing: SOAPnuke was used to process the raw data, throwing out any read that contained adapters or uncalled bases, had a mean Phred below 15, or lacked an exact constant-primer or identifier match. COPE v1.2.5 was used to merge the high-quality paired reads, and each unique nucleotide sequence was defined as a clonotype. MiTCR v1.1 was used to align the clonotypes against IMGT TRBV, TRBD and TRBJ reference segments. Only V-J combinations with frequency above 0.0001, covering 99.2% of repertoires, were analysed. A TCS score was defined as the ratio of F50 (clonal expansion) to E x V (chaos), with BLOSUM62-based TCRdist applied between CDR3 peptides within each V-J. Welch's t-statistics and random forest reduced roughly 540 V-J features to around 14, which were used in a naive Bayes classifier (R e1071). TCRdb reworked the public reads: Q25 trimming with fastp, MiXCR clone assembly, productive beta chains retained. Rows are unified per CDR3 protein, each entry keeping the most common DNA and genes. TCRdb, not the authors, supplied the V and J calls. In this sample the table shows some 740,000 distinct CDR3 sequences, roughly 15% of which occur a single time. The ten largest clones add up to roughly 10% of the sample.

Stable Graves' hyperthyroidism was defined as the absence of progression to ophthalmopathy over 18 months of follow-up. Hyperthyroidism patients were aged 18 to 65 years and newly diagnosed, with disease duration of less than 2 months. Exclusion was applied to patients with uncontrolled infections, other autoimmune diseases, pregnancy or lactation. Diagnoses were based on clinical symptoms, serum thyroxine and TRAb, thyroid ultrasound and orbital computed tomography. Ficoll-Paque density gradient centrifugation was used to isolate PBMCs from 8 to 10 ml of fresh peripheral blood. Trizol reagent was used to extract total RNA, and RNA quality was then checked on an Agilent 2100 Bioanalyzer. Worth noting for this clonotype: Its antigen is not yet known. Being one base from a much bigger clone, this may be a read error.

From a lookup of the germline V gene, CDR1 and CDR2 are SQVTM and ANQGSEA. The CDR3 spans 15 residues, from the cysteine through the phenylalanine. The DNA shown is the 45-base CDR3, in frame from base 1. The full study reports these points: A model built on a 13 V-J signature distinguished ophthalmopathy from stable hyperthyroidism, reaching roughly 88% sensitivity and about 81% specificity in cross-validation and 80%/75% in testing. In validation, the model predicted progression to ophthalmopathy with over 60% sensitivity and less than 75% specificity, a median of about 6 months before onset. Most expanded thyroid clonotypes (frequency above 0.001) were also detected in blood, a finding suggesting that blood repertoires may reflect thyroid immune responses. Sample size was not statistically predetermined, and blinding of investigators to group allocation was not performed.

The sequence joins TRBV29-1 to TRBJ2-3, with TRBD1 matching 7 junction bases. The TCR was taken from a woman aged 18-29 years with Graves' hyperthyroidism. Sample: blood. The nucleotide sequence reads TGCAGCGTTGAGGCAGGGGGTCCCGTTGCAGATATGCAGTATTTT. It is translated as CSVEAGGPVADMQYF.